This entry lists 27 T cell receptor beta chains sequenced from one sample in a study of blood T cell repertoires in COVID-19. Data came from immunoSEQ multiplex PCR; TCRdb stores just in-frame clones and leaves some out. Here the sample spans a few hundred thousand clones, 89% being singletons. Sequencing input: peripheral blood. These receptor sequences come from a woman aged 25 to 39 with COVID-19, enrolled during active disease.

This clone came up a few times. The rearrangement links TRBV10-1 to TRBJ1-1; D is unclear. Trimming left V 4 bases short and J 3 bases short, with 9 bases between. The CDR3 contains 13 residues. In germline, CDR1 is WNHNN, CDR2 SYGVQD (reference sequence). CDR3 sequence reads: CASSVRVDTEAFF. CDR3 DNA sequence: TGCGCCAGCAGTGTGAGGGTGGACACTGAAGCTTTCTTT.

The J gene is TRBJ1-5, the V gene TRBV18; D remains unclear. Between the trimmed V and J ends, which lost 3 bases and 0 bases, there was a span of 15 bases. Per the germline V gene, CDR1 is KGHSH and CDR2 is LQKENI. CDR3 size: 17 residues. CDR3 residues: CASSPAGRSYSNQPQHF. As DNA, the CDR3 is TGTGCCAGCTCACCGGCGGGCCGCTCCTATAGCAATCAGCCCCAGCATTTT.

The chain joins TRBV27 to TRBJ1-2; D may be TRBD1 (6 bases). The CDR3 sequence is 13 residues long. Germline values: CDR1 MNHEY, CDR2 SMNVEV (reference sequence). V was trimmed by 7 bases and J by 4 bases, leaving 13 bases between them. The chain's CDR3 is CASTLDRRYGYTF. The CDR3 DNA reads as TGTGCCAGCACCCTAGACAGGCGCTATGGCTACACCTTC.

The V gene is TRBV15, the J gene TRBJ1-1; 9 bases are shared with TRBD1. V shed 4 bases and J 5 bases; nucleotides not matched to a gene: 14. This CDR3 comprises 17 residues. The germline V gene has CDR1 LNHNV and CDR2 YYDKDF (reference sequence). CDR3: CATSILTGGAFRTEAFF. As DNA, the CDR3 is TGTGCCACCAGCATCCTAACAGGGGGCGCGTTTAGGACTGAAGCTTTCTTT. Full variable domain (remainder filled in from reference TRBV15 and TRBJ1-1): DAMVIQNPRYQVTQFGKPVTLSCSQTLNHNVMYWYQQKSSQAPKLLFHYYDKDFNNEADTPDNFQSRRPNTSFCFLDIRSPGLGDTAMYLCATSILTGGAFRTEAFFGQGTRLTVV.

This rearrangement joins TRBV28 to TRBJ1-5; D is possibly TRBD1 (6 bases). The ends were cut back, 6 bases at V and 9 bases at J, with 15 bases in the middle. The CDR3 covers 13 residues. CDR1 MDHEN and CDR2 SYDVKM come from the germline V gene. CDR3 nucleotide sequence: TGTGCCAGCAGCTCCGACAGGTTCTTGCCCCAGCATTTT. Translation: CASSSDRFLPQHF.

The V and J genes are TRBV4-1 and TRBJ1-1, with a tentative D call TRBD1 (6 bases). Germline-derived CDR1 and CDR2 are MGHRA and YSYEKL. V was pared by 5 bases and J by 4 bases, with 14 bases between. The CDR3 is made up of 14 amino acids. CDR3 region: CASSGGPGITEAFF. The CDR3 coding sequence is TGCGCCAGCAGCGGGGGCCCGGGGATCACTGAAGCTTTCTTT.

J is TRBJ1-2 and V is TRBV10-1, with D hard to call. Trimming left V 4 bases short and J 0 bases short, with 6 bases between. CDR1 and CDR2 (germline): WNHNN, SYGVQD (reference sequence). The CDR3 runs 13 residues. The CDR3 DNA sequence: TGCGCCAGCAGTGGTCTCCCTAACTATGGCTACACCTTC. This codes for CASSGLPNYGYTF.

In this sample, this clone turned up once. The chain carries TRBV7-9 and TRBJ1-1; tentatively, D is TRBD1 (6 bases). V was trimmed by 2 bases and J by 6 bases, leaving 10 bases between them. The CDR3 length is 13 residues. CDR1 is SEHNR, CDR2 FQNEAQ, per germline (reference sequence). CDR3 nucleotide sequence: TGTGCCAGCAGCTTAAACAGGGCGCCTGAAGCTTTCTTT. It is translated as CASSLNRAPEAFF. Based on the CDR3 plus reference TRBV7-9 and TRBJ1-1, the full variable domain is DTGVSQNPRHKITKRGQNVTFRCDPISEHNRLYWYRQTLGQGPEFLTYFQNEAQLEKSRLLSDRFSAERPKGSFSTLEIQRTEQGDSAMYLCASSLNRAPEAFFGQGTRLTVV.

This rearrangement joins TRBV11-3 to TRBJ1-1; 7 bases are shared with TRBD1. Germline CDR1 and CDR2: SGHNT and YENEEA. J gave up 4 bases and V 2 bases, and 1 base lay outside the gene matches. The CDR3 covers 13 residues. The CDR3 coding sequence is TGTGCCAGCAGCTTACAGGGGGGCACTGAAGCTTTCTTT. Translated, it gives CASSLQGGTEAFF.

The chain is built from TRBV5-1 and TRBJ2-1, with 9 bases identical to TRBD1. Germline CDR1 is SGHRS and CDR2 is YFSETQ. This CDR3 spans 16 amino acids. V lost 5 bases, J lost 4 bases, and 10 bases stayed unmatched. The CDR3 DNA reads as TGCGCCAGCAGGGAGAAGACAGGGGGTGGATACAATGAGCAGTTCTTC. Protein: CASREKTGGGYNEQFF.

This chain links TRBV9 with TRBJ1-2, with TRBD1 identical over 7 bases. Germline values: CDR1 SGDLS, CDR2 YYNGEE. The CDR3 loop spans 14 amino acids. V gave up 2 bases and J gave up 7 bases; unmatched junction bases: 8. CDR3 sequence: CASSVRQGPTGYTF. For the CDR3, the DNA is TGTGCCAGCAGCGTCCGACAGGGACCTACTGGCTACACCTTC.

The DNA of the CDR3 is TGTGCCAGTAGTAGGACGGGAACTAACTATGGCTACACCTTC. This sequence encodes CASSRTGTNYGYTF. The genes are TRBV19 and TRBJ1-2; D is unclear. This CDR3 comprises 14 residues. Trimming left V 4 bases short and J 0 bases short, with 9 bases between. Looked up from germline, CDR1 is LNHDA and CDR2 is SQIVND (reference sequence). The complete variable domain, with remaining parts taken from reference TRBV19 and TRBJ1-2, reads DGGITQSPKYLFRKEGQNVTLSCEQNLNHDAMYWYRQDPGQGLRLIYYSQIVNDFQKGDIAEGYSVSREKKESFPLTVTSAQKNPTAFYLCASSRTGTNYGYTFGSGTRLTVV.

This chain uses TRBV5-4 with TRBJ2-4; 7 nucleotides agree with TRBD1. In germline, CDR1 is SGHNT, CDR2 YYREEE (reference sequence). This CDR3 is 16 amino acids long. V shed 4 bases and J 0 bases; nucleotides not matched to a gene: 7. The CDR3 spells CASSPSGQRAKNIQYF. For the CDR3, the DNA is TGTGCCAGCAGCCCCTCGGGACAGAGAGCCAAAAACATTCAGTACTTC. The whole variable domain, remainder taken from reference TRBV5-4 and TRBJ2-4, is ETGVTQSPTHLIKTRGQQVTLRCSSQSGHNTVSWYQQALGQGPQFIFQYYREEENGRGNFPPRFSGLQFPNYSSELNVNALELDDSALYLCASSPSGQRAKNIQYFGAGTRLSVL.

The chain has TRBV7-8 and TRBJ1-2, with TRBD1 matching 9 bases. The trim removed 5 bases at V and 6 bases at J, leaving 13 bases unmatched. CDR1 is SGHVS and CDR2 is FQNEAQ in the germline V gene. CDR3 length: 16 residues. CDR3 DNA sequence: TGTGCCAGCAGCGCGGGACAGGGCCTAACCCAAAATGGCTACACCTTC. It encodes CASSAGQGLTQNGYTF.

The chain joins TRBV10-3 to TRBJ2-5; D possibly corresponds to TRBD2 (6 bases). Germline V gene lookup returns CDR1 ENHRY and CDR2 SYGVKD. V was clipped by 0 bases and J by 0 bases, with 8 bases between them. The CDR3 sequence is 15 residues long. CDR3 nucleotide sequence: TGTGCCATCAGTGAGTCCTCGGGGGACCAAGAGACCCAGTACTTC. Its protein product is CAISESSGDQETQYF.

This chain connects TRBV6-1 to TRBJ2-3; D is possibly TRBD2 (6 bases). The germline CDR1 and CDR2 sequences are MNHNS and SASEGT. V was trimmed by 3 bases and J by 0 bases, leaving 13 bases between them. The CDR3 is made up of 16 amino acids. This chain's CDR3 is CASSEPVAVSTDTQYF. The CDR3, as DNA: TGTGCCAGCAGTGAGCCGGTAGCGGTTAGCACAGATACGCAGTATTTT.

This clone was found once. V and J are TRBV5-1 and TRBJ2-2; 8 nucleotides match TRBD1. The CDR3 has 13 residues. The ends lost 4 bases at V and 7 bases at J; junction bases unmatched: 3. Germline CDR1 reads SGHRS; CDR2 reads YFSETQ. CDR3 DNA sequence: TGCGCCAGCAGCCAGGGGGCGAACGGGGAGCTGTTTTTT. This translates into CASSQGANGELFF. The variable domain in full, completed from reference TRBV5-1 and TRBJ2-2, reads KAGVTQTPRYLIKTRGQQVTLSCSPISGHRSVSWYQQTPGQGLQFLFEYFSETQRNKGNFPGRFSGRQFSNSRSEMNVSTLELGDSALYLCASSQGANGELFFGEGSRLTVL.

This clone appeared once. The chain employs TRBV5-1 and TRBJ1-1; no definite D call. Germline V gives CDR1 SGHRS, CDR2 YFSETQ. The CDR3 length is 16 residues. Deletions cut 0 bases from V and 1 base from J, with 13 bases between. The CDR3 region has the DNA TGCGCCAGCAGCTTGGATACAGTTACTTGGAACACTGAAGCTTTCTTT. Protein: CASSLDTVTWNTEAFF. Filled out from reference TRBV5-1 and TRBJ1-1, the complete variable domain reads KAGVTQTPRYLIKTRGQQVTLSCSPISGHRSVSWYQQTPGQGLQFLFEYFSETQRNKGNFPGRFSGRQFSNSRSEMNVSTLELGDSALYLCASSLDTVTWNTEAFFGQGTRLTVV.

The chain employs TRBV19 and TRBJ2-1; TRBD2 matches 10 bases. There are 15 residues in the CDR3. The V gene end was trimmed by 6 bases and the J gene end by 10 bases; junction bases not matched to a gene: 12. Germline V CDR1 and CDR2: LNHDA, SQIVND (reference sequence). The CDR3 DNA reads as TGTGCCAGTAGCTCACTAGCGGGGCGGCTGAGGGAGCAGTTCTTC. Protein product: CASSSLAGRLREQFF.

The J gene is TRBJ1-4, the V gene TRBV19; TRBD1 might be the D (6 bases). Per the germline V gene, CDR1 is LNHDA and CDR2 is SQIVND (reference sequence). Trimming stripped 10 bases from V and 10 bases from J, with 13 bases between. The CDR3 runs 11 residues. The CDR3 region is CATTQGIKLFF. CDR3 bases: TGTGCCACCACCCAGGGGATAAAACTGTTTTTT.

The rearrangement joins TRBV2 to TRBJ1-6, with D unresolved. V lost 1 base to trimming and J lost 0 bases, with 10 bases between them. Germline CDR1 reads SNHLY; CDR2 reads FYNNEI. CDR3 length: 17 amino acids. As DNA, the CDR3 is TGTGCCAGCAGTGAAGGTCTACTCGGCTCCTATAATTCACCCCTCCACTTT. Protein sequence: CASSEGLLGSYNSPLHF.

This clone was seen more than once but under ten times. This chain uses TRBV6-1 with TRBJ2-7, with 10 bases fitting TRBD2. Germline V gene sequence: CDR1 MNHNS, CDR2 SASEGT. Germline trimming cut 2 bases from V and 0 bases from J; bases unmatched to any gene: 16. CDR3 length: 20 residues. The CDR3 is CASSERSSGGLNPNSYEQYF. The DNA of the CDR3 is TGTGCCAGCAGTGAACGGTCTAGCGGGGGCCTAAATCCCAACTCCTACGAGCAGTACTTC.

This chain uses TRBV27 with TRBJ1-1; D may be TRBD1 (5 bases). The CDR3 contains 14 residues. V lost 4 bases, J lost 1 base, and 10 bases lay in between. Germline lookup yields CDR1 MNHEY and CDR2 SMNVEV (reference sequence). This CDR3 reads CASSWGAENTEAFF. CDR3 bases: TGTGCCAGCAGTTGGGGCGCGGAGAACACTGAAGCTTTCTTT.

V is TRBV29-1 and J is TRBJ2-7; D perhaps matches TRBD1 (6 bases). Germline assignment: CDR1 SQVTM and CDR2 ANQGSEA. The length of the CDR3 is 12 residues. V shed 7 bases and J shed 6 bases, with 16 bases lying between them. CDR3 sequence reads: CSATQGTGEQYF. Here the CDR3 DNA reads TGCAGCGCTACACAGGGAACGGGCGAGCAGTACTTC.

The rearrangement uses TRBV30 and TRBJ2-1, with D perhaps matching TRBD2 (5 bases). Trimming stripped 4 bases from V and 6 bases from J, with 25 bases between. CDR1 is GTSNPN, CDR2 SVGIG, per germline (reference sequence). CDR3 size: 17 residues. The CDR3 is CAWKGPRAGFDFNEQFF. DNA of the CDR3: TGTGCCTGGAAGGGTCCGCGGGCCGGGTTTGATTTCAATGAGCAGTTCTTC.

The rearrangement links TRBV4-1 to TRBJ2-5; perhaps TRBD2 as D (6 bases). The germline gives CDR1 MGHRA, CDR2 YSYEKL. Trimming left V 0 bases short and J 5 bases short, with 13 bases between. CDR3 length: 15 amino acids. CDR3 nucleotide sequence: TGCGCCAGCAGCCAAGATCTCGTTGGGGGGGAGACCCAGTACTTC. The encoded protein is CASSQDLVGGETQYF.

V and J are TRBV29-1 and TRBJ1-4, with D perhaps matching TRBD1 (6 bases). Germline V CDR1 and CDR2: SQVTM, ANQGSEA. V gave up 3 bases and J gave up 6 bases, with 11 bases separating them. The CDR3 extends over 13 amino acids. Here the CDR3 reads CSVERGADEKLFF. The CDR3 DNA reads as TGCAGCGTTGAGCGGGGGGCCGATGAAAAACTGTTTTTT.